A selection of T cell receptor beta chains follows, all from one sample in a study of cytomegalovirus exposure and HLA in healthy donors. Some clones are missing from TCRdb's copy, which holds only in-frame ones; the method was immunoSEQ multiplex PCR. The sample consists of some 140,000 clones, 79% of them appearing once. Sequenced material: PBMCs. Source of these receptors: a man aged 18 to 29 in good health and CMV-seronegative. Both conserved end residues are part of each CDR3. A D gene is named only where the DNA matches it firmly. Size is stated for part of the rows, as once, few or many counts, or as a class when the clone is expanded.

>-|TRBD1|TRBJ1-4|TRBV6-1
TGTGCCAGCAGTGTTGCAGGGGGCAAAATAGCTAATGAAAAACTGTTTTTT
CASSVAGGKIANEKLFF
>-|-|TRBJ1-1|TRBV18
TGTGCCAGCTCACCGGCTCTGAACACTGAAGCTTTCTTT
CASSPALNTEAFF
>-|-|TRBJ1-2|TRBV7-9
TGTGCCAGCAGCCCGTATCCGGGGGGAGTGAGTGGCTACACCTTC
CASSPYPGGVSGYTF
>-|-|TRBJ1-6|TRBV28
TGTGCCAGCATCAGCTCCTATAATTCACCCCTCCACTTT
CASISSYNSPLHF
>-|-|TRBJ1-2|TRBV4-3
TGCGCCAGCAGCCATGATATTACAGGGTGGACTAACTATGGCTACACCTTC
CASSHDITGWTNYGYTF
>-|-|TRBJ1-6|TRBV2
TGTGCCAGCAGCATCCACCGTCAGGCCAGCTCCTATAATTCACCCCTCCACTTT
CASSIHRQASSYNSPLHF
>-|TRBD2|TRBJ2-1|TRBV7-2
TGTGCCAGCCGTCCGGCGGGGGAGGGTGAGCAGTTCTTC
CASRPAGEGEQFF
>-|-|TRBJ2-1|TRBV6-1
TGTGCCAGCAGTGAAGGCCACCCCCTCCTTAGAAATGAGCAGTTCTTC
CASSEGHPLLRNEQFF
>few|TRBD1|TRBJ1-4|TRBV5-1
TGCGCCAGCAGCTTAGGGACAGATGAAAAACTGTTTTTT
CASSLGTDEKLFF
>-|-|TRBJ2-3|TRBV5-1
TGCGCCAGCAGCTTGGTAGCAGTTTCAACAGATACGCAGTATTTT
CASSLVAVSTDTQYF
>-|-|TRBJ1-5|TRBV10-2
TGCGCCAGCAGTGAGTCCGGCGGGAATCAGCCCCAGCATTTT
CASSESGGNQPQHF
>-|-|TRBJ1-1|TRBV5-4
TGTGCCAGCAGCTTGGGAGGGCAGGGAGGGTTAACTGAAGCTTTCTTT
CASSLGGQGGLTEAFF
>-|TRBD1|TRBJ1-1|TRBV7-9
TGTGCCAGCAGCATTGGACAGGGGGCGAAGACTGAAGCTTTCTTT
CASSIGQGAKTEAFF
>-|TRBD1|TRBJ2-6|TRBV18
TGTGCCAGCTCACATTTTTCTGGACAGGGGGCTCTTGGGGCCAACGTCCTGACTTTC
CASSHFSGQGALGANVLTF